These 7 T cell receptor beta chains came from one sample sequenced in a study of blood T cells in healthy people across ages. It was with a sample-barcoded 5' primer and a J-beta primer mix that a second PCR of about 6 to 12 cycles was run. TCRdb itself ran the 5' RACE reads through MiXCR, one entry per CDR3 protein. The sample yields about 800,000 distinct CDR3 sequences, 35% to 50% seen once. The sample was blood. The receptors here all came from a man older than 75 in good health.

This clonotype was observed a few times. The V and J genes are TRBV20-1 and TRBJ2-1; 11 bases are a match to TRBD2. Germline CDR1 reads DFQATT; CDR2 reads SNEGSKA (reference sequence). Trimming cost V 4 bases and J 5 bases; bases outside gene matches: 7. The CDR3 loop spans 15 amino acids. The CDR3 DNA is TGCAGTGCTACCATAGCGGGAGGGATAGACAATGAGCAGTTCTTC. It translates to CSATIAGGIDNEQFF.

This rearrangement joins TRBV11-3 to TRBJ2-5, with 7 bases fitting TRBD2. The CDR3 length is 14 residues. Germline values: CDR1 SGHNT, CDR2 YENEEA. The V and J ends lost 5 bases and 11 bases, in that order; junction bases with no gene match: 14. CDR3 sequence (DNA): TGTGCCAGCAGCCGGGGGAGGGCCAACAATGAGCAGTACTTC. It is translated as CASSRGRANNEQYF.

The chain joins TRBV20-1 to TRBJ2-7, with TRBD2 matching over 7 bases. J gave up 3 bases and V 4 bases, and 15 bases lay outside the gene matches. In germline, CDR1 is DFQATT, CDR2 SNEGSKA (reference sequence). The CDR3 length is 16 residues. The CDR3 DNA sequence: TGCAGTGCTACCGAGTCGTATGGGAGGGCCCTCTACGAGCAGTACTTC. Translated, it gives CSATESYGRALYEQYF.

The sample holds many counts of this clonotype. V usage is TRBV7-2 and J usage is TRBJ2-7, with 9 bases aligning to TRBD1. Germline values: CDR1 SGHTA, CDR2 FQGNSA. The CDR3 covers 14 residues. The V and J ends lost 2 bases and 7 bases, in that order; junction bases with no gene match: 6. CDR3 sequence (DNA): TGTGCCAGCAGCTTATGGGACAGGGTCGCGGAGCAGTACTTC. Protein sequence: CASSLWDRVAEQYF.

This clonotype was found many times. The chain has TRBV29-1 and TRBJ2-7; D perhaps matches TRBD2 (6 bases). V was clipped by 6 bases and J by 3 bases, with 18 bases between them. Germline assignment: CDR1 SQVTM and CDR2 ANQGSEA. This CDR3 spans 14 amino acids. CDR3 residues: CSVPGGGTDYEQYF. The DNA for the CDR3 is TGCAGCGTCCCCGGGGGTGGAACGGACTACGAGCAGTACTTC.

This chain joins TRBV28 and TRBJ1-2; D might be TRBD1 (6 bases). V was pared by 5 bases and J by 0 bases, with 16 bases between. Germline V gene sequence: CDR1 MDHEN, CDR2 SYDVKM. The CDR3 is 16 amino acids. CDR3 sequence (DNA): TGTGCCAGCAGTACCACCGGACAGCCTACTAACTATGGCTACACCTTC. It is translated as CASSTTGQPTNYGYTF.

The gene calls are TRBV2 and TRBJ2-3; D unresolved. This CDR3 has 13 amino acids. CDR1 is SNHLY, CDR2 FYNNEI, per germline. V was trimmed by 4 bases and J by 6 bases, leaving 11 bases between them. This CDR3 reads CASSGVGLDTQYF. CDR3 in DNA: TGTGCCAGCAGTGGGGTGGGGTTGGATACGCAGTATTTT.